This T cell receptor beta chain was captured by sequencing in a study of human T cells and chemical hapten exposure. This clonotype has a count of ten or more. Germline V gives CDR1 MDHEN, CDR2 SYDVKM. This CDR3 contains 14 residues. Trimming left V 5 bases short and J 0 bases short, with 10 bases between. Time point of the sample: patch test 1, 2 weeks after DPC sensitization. Specified treatment: therapeutic diphenylcyclopropenone sensitization with weekly scalp DPC. From the RACE reads, TCRdb called clonotypes with MiXCR, one entry per CDR3 protein. Of around 300,000 distinct CDR3 sequences listed, roughly 6.9% were seen once; the top ten hold 8.4%.

This chain connects TRBV28 to TRBJ1-1; tentative D call: TRBD1 (6 bases). The source material was whole blood, sampled in connection with sensitization to the hapten diphenylcyclopropenone (DPC). This clonotype was obtained from a woman between 18 and 30 years old with alopecia areata. Some clones in this sample may be carry-over from other donors' samples. The CDR3 DNA sequence: TGTGCCAGCAGTACCGGACAGATGAACACTGAAGCTTTCTTT. It encodes CASSTGQMNTEAFF.